The 11 T cell receptor beta chains in this list originate from one sample, sequenced in a study of CD8 T cells in Susac syndrome. After extraction with the RNeasy kit, about 0.45 to 1 ug of the RNA was reverse transcribed using random hexamers. Via MiXCR, TCRdb re-called the immunoSEQ multiplex PCR reads, giving one row per CDR3 protein. This table has about 150,000 distinct CDR3 sequences, 94% appearing once. Sequenced: CD8+ T cells from PBMCs. The receptors come from a human donor with multiple sclerosis.

This chain uses TRBV30 with TRBJ1-2, with 7 bases aligning to TRBD1. Germline V gives CDR1 GTSNPN, CDR2 SVGIG (reference sequence). The CDR3 has 13 residues. V was pared by 8 bases and J by 2 bases, with 8 bases of the junction left unmatched. CDR3 in amino acids: CAGDSEGNYGYTF. CDR3 nucleotides: TGTGCCGGGGACAGTGAAGGAAACTATGGCTACACCTTC.

V and J are TRBV27 and TRBJ2-1; a possible D gene is TRBD2 (5 bases). Trimming shortened V by 2 bases and J by 3 bases, and 11 bases separated the two germline ends. CDR3 length equals 15 residues. The germline CDR1 and CDR2 sequences are MNHEY and SMNVEV (reference sequence). CDR3 sequence: CASSLGPEGYNEQFF. In DNA form, the CDR3 reads TGTGCCAGCAGTTTAGGGCCAGAGGGCTACAATGAGCAGTTCTTC.

The chain recombines TRBV28 with TRBJ2-7, with a possible D match to TRBD2 (5 bases). V gave up 4 bases and J gave up 0 bases, with 19 bases separating them. Germline V lookup: CDR1 MDHEN, CDR2 SYDVKM. There are 17 residues in the CDR3. CDR3 bases: TGTGCCAGCAGTTCCTATCTTCTAGCCACGAGCTCCTACGAGCAGTACTTC. Translation gives CASSSYLLATSSYEQYF.

This chain joins TRBV29-1 and TRBJ2-1; TRBD1 matches 7 bases. V shed 6 bases, J shed 0 bases, and the junction held 8 bases outside the gene matches. This CDR3 spans 15 amino acids. The germline V gene has CDR1 SQVTM and CDR2 ANQGSEA. The CDR3 here is CSVRGPGSSYNEQFF. The CDR3 DNA reads TGCAGCGTGAGGGGGCCGGGGAGCTCCTACAATGAGCAGTTCTTC.

This chain links TRBV10-2 with TRBJ2-1; D tentatively fits TRBD1 or TRBD2 (6 bases each). The CDR3 loop spans 16 amino acids. CDR1 and CDR2 from the germline V gene are WSHSY and SAAADI. V lost 4 bases to trimming and J lost 7 bases, with 20 bases between them. The CDR3 region is CASSVRGDSSTNEQFF. The CDR3 nucleotides are TGCGCCAGCAGTGTGAGGGGGGACTCCTCTACAAATGAGCAGTTCTTC.

This clonotype occurred once. The chain has TRBV7-9 and TRBJ2-7; 11 positions agree with TRBD2. Germline lookup yields CDR1 SEHNR and CDR2 FQNEAQ (reference sequence). The V and J ends lost 4 bases and 3 bases, in that order; junction bases with no gene match: 5. This CDR3 is built from 15 residues. CDR3 in DNA: TGTGCCAGCAGCTCTAGCGGGGGGACTTTCTACGAGCAGTACTTC. It codes for CASSSSGGTFYEQYF. Full variable domain (missing parts from reference TRBV7-9 and TRBJ2-7): DTGVSQNPRHKITKRGQNVTFRCDPISEHNRLYWYRQTLGQGPEFLTYFQNEAQLEKSRLLSDRFSAERPKGSFSTLEIQRTEQGDSAMYLCASSSSGGTFYEQYFGPGTRLTVT.

The V and J genes are TRBV5-1 and TRBJ2-7, with D possibly matching TRBD2 (5 bases). Germline CDR1 SGHRS, CDR2 YFSETQ. CDR3 length equals 11 residues. Trimming left V 6 bases short and J 5 bases short, with 9 bases between. The CDR3 DNA reads as TGCGCCAGCAAATCCGGGGACGAGCAGTACTTC. It codes for CASKSGDEQYF.

The rearrangement uses TRBV7-9 and TRBJ2-3; D perhaps matches TRBD2 (5 bases). Deletions cut 1 base from V and 0 bases from J, with 17 bases between. CDR1 and CDR2 from the germline V gene are SEHNR and FQNEAQ (reference sequence). The CDR3 contains 18 residues. The CDR3 sequence is CASSLELEGLPSTDTQYF. The DNA of the CDR3 is TGTGCCAGCAGCTTAGAACTCGAGGGCCTCCCGAGCACAGATACGCAGTATTTT. Using reference TRBV7-9 and TRBJ2-3 for the parts outside the CDR3, the full variable domain is DTGVSQNPRHKITKRGQNVTFRCDPISEHNRLYWYRQTLGQGPEFLTYFQNEAQLEKSRLLSDRFSAERPKGSFSTLEIQRTEQGDSAMYLCASSLELEGLPSTDTQYFGPGTRLTVL.

The genes are TRBV9 and TRBJ2-3; TRBD1 matches 11 bases. The CDR3 covers 16 residues. CDR1 is SGDLS and CDR2 is YYNGEE in the germline V gene. Trimming removed 3 bases from V and 8 bases from J; junction bases left unmatched: 11. The CDR3 DNA reads as TGTGCCAGCAGCGCCCCAGGACAGGGGGCGGGAGGTACGCAGTATTTT. Encoded protein: CASSAPGQGAGGTQYF.

The chain uses TRBV28 and TRBJ1-3; no clear D. There are 11 residues in the CDR3. Germline CDR1 is MDHEN and CDR2 is SYDVKM. The V end was cut by 5 bases, the J end by 10 bases, with 9 bases between. Written as DNA, the CDR3 is TGTGCCAGCAGTCAGAGTGAAACCATATATTTT. This encodes CASSQSETIYF.

The genes are TRBV5-4 and TRBJ1-1; 8 nucleotides agree with TRBD1. The CDR3 is made up of 15 amino acids. The germline V gene encodes CDR1 SGHNT and CDR2 YYREEE (reference sequence). V was pared by 4 bases and J by 4 bases, with 9 bases of the junction left unmatched. The CDR3 loop is CASSRRQGSGTEAFF. CDR3 in DNA: TGTGCCAGCAGCCGTCGACAGGGGTCCGGCACTGAAGCTTTCTTT.